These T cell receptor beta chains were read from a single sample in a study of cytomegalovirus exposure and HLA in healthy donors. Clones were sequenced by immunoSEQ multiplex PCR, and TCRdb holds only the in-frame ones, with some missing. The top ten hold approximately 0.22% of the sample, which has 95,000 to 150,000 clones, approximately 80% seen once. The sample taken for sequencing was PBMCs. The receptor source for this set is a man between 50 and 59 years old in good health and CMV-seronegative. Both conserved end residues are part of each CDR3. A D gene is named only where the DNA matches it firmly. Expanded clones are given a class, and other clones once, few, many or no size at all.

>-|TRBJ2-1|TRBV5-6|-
CASSTPHGYPPAEQFF
TGTGCCAGCAGCACACCACACGGGTATCCCCCGGCTGAGCAGTTCTTC
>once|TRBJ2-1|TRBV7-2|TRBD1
CASSQERGTGRVEQFF
TGTGCCAGCAGCCAGGAAAGAGGGACAGGGCGGGTTGAGCAGTTCTTC
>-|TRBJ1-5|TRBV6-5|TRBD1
CASSSGQGNQPQHF
TGTGCCAGCAGTTCTGGACAGGGGAATCAGCCCCAGCATTTT
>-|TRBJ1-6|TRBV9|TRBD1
CASSGAGGGNSPLHF
TGTGCCAGCAGCGGAGCAGGGGGCGGAAATTCACCCCTCCACTTT
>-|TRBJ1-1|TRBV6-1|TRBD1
CASTEGTAYTEAFF
TGTGCCAGCACCGAAGGGACAGCTTACACTGAAGCTTTCTTT
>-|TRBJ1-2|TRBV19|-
CASSRRDSRGYTF
TGTGCCAGTAGTCGAAGGGACTCGAGGGGCTACACCTTC
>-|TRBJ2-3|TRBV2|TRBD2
CASSLAGGQTDTQYF
TGTGCCAGCAGTCTCGCGGGGGGGCAGACAGATACGCAGTATTTT
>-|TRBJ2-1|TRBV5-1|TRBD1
CASSLVQGAGNEQFF
TGCGCCAGCAGCTTGGTTCAGGGGGCAGGGAATGAGCAGTTCTTC
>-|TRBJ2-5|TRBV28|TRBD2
CASSGLAGMGQETQYF
TGTGCCAGCAGTGGACTAGCGGGGATGGGGCAAGAGACCCAGTACTTC
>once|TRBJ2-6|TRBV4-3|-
CASSQQDSGANVLTF
TGCGCCAGCAGCCAACAGGATTCTGGGGCCAACGTCCTGACTTTC
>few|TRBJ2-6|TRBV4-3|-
CASSRNSGANVLTF
TGCGCCAGCAGCCGTAACTCTGGGGCCAACGTCCTGACTTTC
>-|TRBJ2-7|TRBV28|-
CASSPPTGASGYEQYF
TGTGCCAGCAGTCCCCCCACAGGAGCGTCGGGCTACGAGCAGTACTTC
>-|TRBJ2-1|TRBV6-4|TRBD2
CASSLLAGVGNEQFF
TGTGCCAGCAGTTTACTAGCGGGAGTGGGCAATGAGCAGTTCTTC
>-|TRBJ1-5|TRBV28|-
CASSLEDTAGAQHF
TGTGCCAGCAGTTTAGAGGACACCGCGGGGGCCCAGCATTTT
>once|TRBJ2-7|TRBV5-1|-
CASSLGAYEQYF
TGCGCCAGCAGCCTCGGAGCCTACGAGCAGTACTTC
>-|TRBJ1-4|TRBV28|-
CASRRGGTTNEKLFF
TGTGCCAGCAGACGAGGGGGTACAACTAATGAAAAACTGTTTTTT
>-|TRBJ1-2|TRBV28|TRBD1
CASSQGGTGDYGYTF
TGTGCCAGCAGTCAGGGAGGGACAGGGGACTATGGCTACACCTTC
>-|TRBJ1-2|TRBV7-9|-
CASSLDLPHGYTF
TGTGCCAGCAGTTTGGACTTACCCCATGGCTACACCTTC
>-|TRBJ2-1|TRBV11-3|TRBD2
CASSLGLAGGEQFF
TGTGCCAGCAGCTTAGGACTAGCGGGGGGCGAGCAGTTCTTC
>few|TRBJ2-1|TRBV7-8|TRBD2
CASSLAPRLAGGPHEQFF
TGTGCCAGCAGCTTAGCTCCCAGACTAGCGGGAGGGCCCCATGAGCAGTTCTTC
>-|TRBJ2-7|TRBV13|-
CASSLGPNGYEQYF
TGTGCCAGCAGCTTAGGGCCTAACGGCTACGAGCAGTACTTC
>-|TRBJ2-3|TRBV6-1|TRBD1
CASSGRTGPDTQYF
TGTGCCAGCAGTGGCCGGACAGGGCCAGATACGCAGTATTTT
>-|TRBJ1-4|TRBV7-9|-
CASTHPGPRTNEKLFF
TGTGCCAGCACCCACCCGGGTCCCCGCACTAATGAAAAACTGTTTTTT
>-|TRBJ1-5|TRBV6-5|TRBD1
CASSRDRGRHQPQHF
TGTGCCAGCAGTAGGGACAGGGGGCGTCATCAGCCCCAGCATTTT
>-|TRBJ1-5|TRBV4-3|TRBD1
CASSQVQGMQPQHF
TGCGCCAGCAGCCAGGTACAGGGGATGCAGCCCCAGCATTTT
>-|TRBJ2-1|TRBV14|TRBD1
CASSQTGQGYYNEQFF
TGTGCCAGCAGCCAGACGGGACAGGGCTACTACAATGAGCAGTTCTTC
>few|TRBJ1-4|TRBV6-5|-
CASKLAWGNEKLFF
TGTGCCAGCAAACTAGCTTGGGGGAACGAAAAACTGTTTTTT
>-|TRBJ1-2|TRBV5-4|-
CASSPPVGHQGYTF
TGTGCCAGCAGCCCCCCGGTTGGGCACCAGGGCTACACCTTC
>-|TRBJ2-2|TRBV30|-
CAWSGPITGELFF
TGTGCCTGGAGCGGTCCAATAACCGGGGAGCTGTTTTTT
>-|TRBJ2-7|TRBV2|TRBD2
CASSEGSGATYEQYF
TGTGCCAGCAGTGAAGGTAGCGGGGCAACCTACGAGCAGTACTTC
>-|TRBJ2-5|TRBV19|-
CASSAVAIQETQYF
TGTGCCAGTAGTGCGGTTGCGATCCAAGAGACCCAGTACTTC
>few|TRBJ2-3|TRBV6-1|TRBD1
CASWTGITDTQYF
TGTGCCAGCTGGACAGGGATCACAGATACGCAGTATTTT
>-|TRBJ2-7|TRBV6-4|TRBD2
CASSLERDYEQYF
TGTGCCAGCAGTCTTGAGCGGGATTACGAGCAGTACTTC
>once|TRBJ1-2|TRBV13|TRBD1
CASSLEGQVGGYTF
TGTGCCAGCAGCTTAGAGGGACAGGTGGGCGGCTACACCTTC
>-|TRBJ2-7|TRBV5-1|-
CASSLGRDTSYEQYF
TGCGCCAGCAGCTTGGGACGGGACACATCCTACGAGCAGTACTTC
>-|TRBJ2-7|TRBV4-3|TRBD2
CASSQDLTSGKGGYEQYF
TGCGCCAGCAGCCAAGATCTCACTAGCGGGAAAGGGGGCTACGAGCAGTACTTC
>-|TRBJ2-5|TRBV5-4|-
CASSLVPSLQETQYF
TGTGCCAGCAGCTTGGTACCTAGCCTCCAAGAGACCCAGTACTTC
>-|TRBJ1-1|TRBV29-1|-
CSVERTVPNTEAFF
TGCAGCGTTGAACGGACAGTCCCGAACACTGAAGCTTTCTTT
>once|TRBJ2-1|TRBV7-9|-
CASSLRTADNEQFF
TGTGCCAGCAGCCTTCGGACAGCCGACAATGAGCAGTTCTTC
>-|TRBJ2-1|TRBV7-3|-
CASSLGRNNEQFF
TGTGCCAGCAGCTTAGGTAGAAACAATGAGCAGTTCTTC
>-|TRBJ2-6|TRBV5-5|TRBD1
CASSVTGVGGANVLTF
TGTGCCAGCAGCGTCACAGGGGTGGGTGGGGCCAACGTCCTGACTTTC
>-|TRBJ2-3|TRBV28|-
CASSPGQHTDTQYF
TGTGCCAGCAGTCCAGGACAGCACACAGATACGCAGTATTTT
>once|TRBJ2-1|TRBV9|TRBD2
CASSVAISSLAGDNEQFF
TGTGCCAGCAGCGTAGCTATCTCCTCGCTAGCGGGGGACAATGAGCAGTTCTTC
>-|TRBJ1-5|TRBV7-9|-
CASSLETGPSNQPQHF
TGTGCCAGCAGCTTAGAAACAGGCCCTTCCAATCAGCCCCAGCATTTT
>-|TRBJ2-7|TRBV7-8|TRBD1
CASSLGVSFGTAIPYEQYF
TGTGCCAGCAGCTTAGGGGTGAGCTTCGGGACAGCCATACCCTACGAGCAGTACTTC
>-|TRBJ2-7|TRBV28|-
CASRVTGLYEQYF
TGTGCCAGCAGGGTGACAGGCCTGTACGAGCAGTACTTC
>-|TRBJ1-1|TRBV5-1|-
CASSFGLTGPAEAFF
TGCGCCAGCAGCTTTGGTCTAACAGGGCCCGCTGAAGCTTTCTTT
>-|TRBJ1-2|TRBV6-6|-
CVSGGDYGYTF
TGTGTAAGCGGGGGGGACTATGGCTACACCTTC
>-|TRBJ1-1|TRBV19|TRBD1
CASQKLGQWLDTEAFF
TGTGCCAGCCAAAAGTTGGGACAGTGGTTGGACACTGAAGCTTTCTTT
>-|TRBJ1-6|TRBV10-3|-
CAISKTDNNSPLHF
TGTGCCATCAGTAAGACAGACAATAATTCACCCCTCCACTTT
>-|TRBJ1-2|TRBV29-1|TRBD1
CSVGIGQGAATF
TGCAGCGTTGGTATAGGACAGGGGGCGGCCACCTTC